This passage covers 30 T cell receptor beta chains from one sample sequenced in a study of CD8+ T cells in alopecia areata. In each case, RNA was isolated and then reverse transcribed into cDNA as the sequencing template. Produced via immunoSEQ multiplex PCR; TCRdb's table is partial and in-frame only. The table shows almost 250,000 clones, with 67% occurring only once. Source: CD4+ T cells sorted from blood, taken at week 0. These receptors were taken from a human donor with alopecia areata.

This sequence joins TRBV11-1 and TRBJ2-7; 10 bases are a match to TRBD1. J lost 6 bases, V lost 5 bases, and 10 bases had no gene match. The CDR3 length is 15 residues. Germline CDR1 reads SGHAT; CDR2 reads FQDESV (reference sequence). DNA of the CDR3: TGTGCCAGCAGCGCGATGGGACAGGGGCGATCCGAGCAGTACTTC. Translating it yields CASSAMGQGRSEQYF.

The chain carries TRBV5-1 and TRBJ1-1; D unclear. CDR3 length: 14 amino acids. The V end lost 0 bases, the J end lost 4 bases, and 10 bases lay between the germline ends. Germline V lookup: CDR1 SGHRS, CDR2 YFSETQ. This chain's CDR3 is CASSLAGLGTEAFF. The CDR3 DNA reads TGCGCCAGCAGCTTGGCTGGGTTGGGCACTGAAGCTTTCTTT.

The CDR3 nucleotides are TGTGCCATCAGTGAGATCATAGCGGGGGGGCCAAACAATGAGCAGTTCTTC. This gives the protein CAISEIIAGGPNNEQFF. The V gene is TRBV10-3, the J gene TRBJ2-1, with 11 nucleotides matching TRBD2. The germline V gene has CDR1 ENHRY and CDR2 SYGVKD. V lost 2 bases to trimming and J lost 5 bases; unmatched junction nucleotides: 8. This CDR3 is 17 amino acids long.

This clone was observed a handful of times. V usage is TRBV18 and J usage is TRBJ2-5, with unresolved D. The V and J ends lost 5 bases and 4 bases respectively, with 17 bases between them. Germline V gene sequence: CDR1 KGHSH, CDR2 LQKENI. This CDR3 has 15 residues. In DNA, the CDR3 is TGTGCCAGCTCAACGGCATTGAGTGTTGGAGAGACCCAGTACTTC. This codes for CASSTALSVGETQYF.

The chain uses TRBV5-4 and TRBJ1-2, with 8 bases identical to TRBD1. Germline-derived CDR1 and CDR2 are SGHNT and YYREEE (reference sequence). V trimming: 9 bases; J trimming: 2 bases; junction bases outside the gene matches: 9. The CDR3 has 14 residues. The CDR3 region has the DNA TGTGCCACCTCGGGACAGGTCGGGAACTATGGCTACACCTTC. Translated, it gives CATSGQVGNYGYTF.

This chain links TRBV5-4 with TRBJ2-3; 9 bases are a match to TRBD2. J was trimmed by 4 bases and V by 1 base; bases with no gene match: 4. The CDR3 has 15 residues. Germline loops: CDR1 SGHNT, CDR2 YYREEE (reference sequence). CDR3 sequence (DNA): TGTGCCAGCAGCTTGTGGACTAGCGACGCAGATACGCAGTATTTT. Translating gives CASSLWTSDADTQYF.

This sequence joins TRBV29-1 and TRBJ2-3; TRBD2 matches at 7 bases. CDR1 is SQVTM, CDR2 ANQGSEA, per germline. CDR3 length: 12 amino acids. V lost 6 bases and J lost 4; bases outside the gene matches: 4. The CDR3 is CSVRGRADTQYF. CDR3 sequence (DNA): TGCAGCGTGCGGGGGAGGGCAGATACGCAGTATTTT.

The rearrangement joins TRBV30 to TRBJ2-5; D is ambiguous. The V and J ends lost 0 bases and 7 bases respectively, with 9 bases between them. Germline lookup yields CDR1 GTSNPN and CDR2 SVGIG (reference sequence). The CDR3 spans 12 residues. The CDR3, as DNA: TGTGCCTGGAGTGTACTGTTTCGGACCCAGTACTTC. Translating it yields CAWSVLFRTQYF.

The V call is TRBV6-5, the J call TRBJ2-7; 8 nucleotides agree with TRBD2. Germline loops: CDR1 MNHEY, CDR2 SVGAGI. V shed 6 bases and J 4 bases; nucleotides not matched to a gene: 11. This CDR3 has 15 residues. In nucleotides, the CDR3 is TGTGCCAGCAGAACCCGACTAGCGTCAGGTTACGAGCAGTACTTC. Translation: CASRTRLASGYEQYF.

This CDR3 reads CASGDRVNSPLHF. The CDR3 DNA reads as TGTGCCAGCGGGGACAGGGTTAATTCACCCCTCCACTTT. The chain is built from TRBV25-1 and TRBJ1-6; 9 positions match TRBD1. CDR3 size: 13 residues. Germline V gives CDR1 MGHDK, CDR2 SYGVNS. J was trimmed by 6 bases and V by 8 bases; bases with no gene match: 2.

This sequence joins TRBV5-4 and TRBJ1-2; TRBD1 might be the D (6 bases). Germline V gene data show CDR1 as SGHNT and CDR2 as YYREEE (reference sequence). V lost 10 bases, J lost 4 bases, and 17 bases lay in between. The CDR3 contains 13 residues. The CDR3 sequence: CAYRDTVSYGYTF. The DNA for the CDR3 is TGTGCCTACCGGGACACCGTAAGCTATGGCTACACCTTC.

The V and J genes are TRBV4-3 and TRBJ2-7; D uncertain. The CDR3 runs to 13 residues. The V gene's germline CDR1 is LGHNA and CDR2 YSLEER. Trimming cost V 4 bases and J 1 base, with 8 bases left between them. This CDR3 is CASSRGISYEQYF. CDR3 DNA: TGCGCCAGCAGCCGAGGCATTTCCTACGAGCAGTACTTC.

This clone was counted once. The chain couples TRBV4-3 to TRBJ2-3; 7 positions match TRBD1. CDR1 is LGHNA, CDR2 YSLEER, per germline. The CDR3 contains 13 residues. The J segment lost 8 bases and the V segment lost 3 bases, leaving 5 bases of the junction unmatched. In DNA form, the CDR3 reads TGCGCCAGCAGCCACTCCGGACAGGTTACGCAGTATTTT. Translating it yields CASSHSGQVTQYF.

There are a few counts of this clone. This chain links TRBV29-1 with TRBJ2-1; D possibly corresponds to TRBD2 (6 bases). Per germline, CDR1 SQVTM and CDR2 ANQGSEA. This CDR3 has 15 residues. The V end was cut by 5 bases, the J end by 7 bases, with 21 bases between. The CDR3 DNA reads TGCAGCGTTTCCCCTTTGTCCCCGGGGAGGAATGAGCAGTTCTTC. This encodes CSVSPLSPGRNEQFF.

This chain uses TRBV7-2 with TRBJ2-2, with 8 bases aligning to TRBD2. This CDR3 has 14 residues. Germline-derived CDR1 and CDR2 are SGHTA and FQGNSA. V shed 10 bases, J shed 4 bases, and the junction held 8 bases outside the gene matches. The CDR3 DNA is TGTGCCACCCAATGGACTAGCTTCACCGGGGAGCTGTTTTTT. Its protein product is CATQWTSFTGELFF.

This sequence joins TRBV9 and TRBJ2-7, with D uncertain. The CDR3 sequence is 14 residues long. V lost 0 bases, J lost 3 bases, and 10 bases lay in between. Germline lookup yields CDR1 SGDLS and CDR2 YYNGEE. CDR3 residues: CASSVGHHSYEQYF. In DNA form, the CDR3 reads TGTGCCAGCAGCGTAGGCCACCACAGCTACGAGCAGTACTTC.

This chain's CDR3 is CASRSYNEQFF. CDR3 coding DNA: TGTGCCAGCCGAAGTTACAATGAGCAGTTCTTC. The J gene is TRBJ2-1, the V gene TRBV6-5, with no clear D. Germline V lookup: CDR1 MNHEY, CDR2 SVGAGI. Deletions cut 8 bases from V and 4 bases from J, with 6 bases between. The CDR3 loop spans 11 amino acids.

The CDR3 is CASSQGTINQPQHF. The CDR3, as DNA: TGCGCCAGCAGCCAAGGGACAATCAATCAGCCCCAGCATTTT. The genes are TRBV4-1 and TRBJ1-5, with D maybe TRBD1 (5 bases). Trimming took off 1 base at V and 3 bases at J, with 7 bases between the two ends. The CDR3 extends over 14 amino acids. Germline CDR1 MGHRA, CDR2 YSYEKL.

This chain connects TRBV30 to TRBJ1-6; D is ambiguous. V lost 3 bases to trimming and J lost 5 bases, with 11 bases between them. Per the germline V gene, CDR1 is GTSNPN and CDR2 is SVGIG (reference sequence). This CDR3 contains 14 residues. The CDR3 DNA reads TGTGCCTGGAGCCGAACACACAATAATTCACCCCTCCACTTT. It codes for CAWSRTHNNSPLHF.

V and J are TRBV9 and TRBJ1-4, with no clear D. The CDR3 sequence is 15 residues long. V lost 3 bases and J 3 bases, leaving 12 bases between the germline ends. Germline loops: CDR1 SGDLS, CDR2 YYNGEE. CDR3 bases: TGTGCCAGCAGCGCGGGTAAGGCGGCTAATGAAAAACTGTTTTTT. Protein: CASSAGKAANEKLFF.

This chain links TRBV19 with TRBJ2-1; possibly TRBD2 for D (5 bases). V was cut by 3 bases and J by 4 bases, with 16 bases left in between. Germline CDR1 reads LNHDA; CDR2 reads SQIVND (reference sequence). The CDR3 spans 16 residues. The CDR3 loop is CASSIPLARTYNEQFF. The CDR3 DNA sequence: TGTGCCAGTAGTATCCCCCTAGCTCGGACTTACAATGAGCAGTTCTTC.

This rearrangement joins TRBV7-6 to TRBJ1-2, with TRBD1 matching over 7 bases. The CDR3 is 15 amino acids. Germline values: CDR1 SGHVS, CDR2 FNYEAQ. V dropped 5 bases and J dropped 2; count of bases not matched to a gene: 8. The CDR3 DNA reads TGTGCCAGCAGCCCTCAGACAGGGAGAAACTATGGCTACACCTTC. This codes for CASSPQTGRNYGYTF.

This chain links TRBV23-1 with TRBJ1-2; tentative D call: TRBD1 (5 bases). TRBV23-1 is annotated as an ORF whose role is uncertain. The CDR3 runs 13 residues. The V end was cut by 2 bases, the J end by 4 bases, with 8 bases between. CDR3 sequence (DNA): TGCGCCAGCAGTCAAGGGGGAGTCTATGGCTACACCTTC. Its translation is CASSQGGVYGYTF.

The chain links TRBV30 to TRBJ1-4, with 7 bases aligning to TRBD1. Germline V lookup: CDR1 GTSNPN, CDR2 SVGIG (reference sequence). Losses at the gene ends were 3 bases for V and 4 bases for J; bases not matched to a gene: 5. This CDR3 spans 14 amino acids. CDR3 amino acids: CAWRGDSFNEKLFF. CDR3 DNA: TGTGCCTGGAGGGGGGACAGTTTTAATGAAAAACTGTTTTTT.

The chain couples TRBV30 to TRBJ2-2; 8 bases are shared with TRBD2. V was clipped by 8 bases and J by 5 bases; unmatched bases: 10. This CDR3 spans 14 amino acids. Germline loops: CDR1 GTSNPN, CDR2 SVGIG (reference sequence). The CDR3 is CAMPGGPKTGELFF. In nucleotides, the CDR3 is TGTGCCATGCCGGGGGGGCCTAAGACCGGGGAGCTGTTTTTT.

The chain couples TRBV2 to TRBJ1-5, with no clear D. Per the germline V gene, CDR1 is SNHLY and CDR2 is FYNNEI. V dropped 0 bases and J dropped 2 bases, with 8 bases sitting between them. CDR3 length equals 15 residues. This chain's CDR3 is CASSEALDGNQPQHF. CDR3 coding DNA: TGTGCCAGCAGTGAAGCGCTCGACGGCAATCAGCCCCAGCATTTT.

The CDR3 here is CAWGGSVGSPLHF. DNA of the CDR3: TGTGCCTGGGGGGGGTCGGTCGGTTCACCCCTCCACTTT. This rearrangement joins TRBV30 to TRBJ1-6; the D gene is possibly TRBD1 (5 bases). Per the germline V gene, CDR1 is GTSNPN and CDR2 is SVGIG (reference sequence). CDR3 size: 13 residues. V lost 5 bases and J 9 bases, leaving 14 bases between the germline ends.

This clone was recorded only once. The genes are TRBV14 and TRBJ2-1; 8 bases map to TRBD2. The CDR3 contains 11 residues. Germline values: CDR1 SGHDN, CDR2 FVKESK. With 7 bases clipped from V and 8 bases from J, the junction kept 1 base outside the gene matches. The CDR3 sequence is CASTGGHEQFF. The CDR3 nucleotides are TGTGCCAGCACGGGGGGGCATGAGCAGTTCTTC.

V usage is TRBV6-5 and J usage is TRBJ2-1, with 8 bases that match TRBD2. J gave up 15 bases and V 2 bases, and 9 bases lay outside the gene matches. The CDR3 sequence is 13 residues long. The germline V gene has CDR1 MNHEY and CDR2 SVGAGI. The CDR3 nucleotides are TGTGCCAGCAGTTACCTAGCGGGTGTGGAGTGGTTCTTC. Its protein product is CASSYLAGVEWFF.

V usage is TRBV25-1 and J usage is TRBJ1-6; D is unclear. This CDR3 region has 14 residues. V was shortened by 2 bases and J by 9 bases, with 11 bases between the two germline ends. Per germline, CDR1 MGHDK and CDR2 SYGVNS. CDR3 bases: TGTGCCAGCAGTGAAGTGCCAACTAGTTCACCCCTCCACTTT. Its translation is CASSEVPTSSPLHF.